This T cell receptor beta chain was sequenced for a study of T cells in narcolepsy. Turning to the study itself: Healthy controls were enrolled alongside patients with narcolepsy type 1 or type 2. Broader study findings: In some patient and control memory CD4+ samples, autoreactive clones were absent. Autoreactive clonotypes reportedly recurred in blood of same and different patients, not controls. Comparing one patient's CSF and blood CD4+ clonotypes highlighted HCRT- and TRIB2-specific autoreactive clonotypes.

The CDR3 extends over 16 amino acids. CDR1 and CDR2 (germline): MNHEY, SMNVEV (reference sequence). Some clones are missing from TCRdb's copy, which holds only in-frame ones; the method was immunoSEQ multiplex PCR. The sample consists of tens of thousands of clones, more than 65% of them appearing once. A word on this clone: Its specificity is unknown.

This sequence was found in a human donor in good health. This chain connects TRBV27 to TRBJ2-5, with D possibly TRBD1 on 5 matching bases. The last part of the DNA fits TRBJ2-7 better; the J call may be wrong. The specimen sequenced was memory (CD45RA-) CD4+ T cells from blood. The CDR3 region is CASSSALRATTYEQYF. The CDR3, as DNA: TGTGCCAGCAGTTCCGCCCTCAGGGCCACCACCTACGAGCAGTACTTC.